Listed below are T cell receptor beta chains from one sample, sequenced in a study of vaccination and CD4 T cells after COVID-19. Antigens for these TCRs are unknown. TCRdb analysed the PCR reads with MiXCR anew, one entry per CDR3 protein. The sample includes around 7,000 distinct CDR3 sequences, around three quarters of them seen just once. Sequencing was carried out using CD4+ T cells from blood, cultured in vitro. Every receptor here comes from a human donor in good health. The CDR3 runs from the conserved cysteine through the conserved F or W. The D gene is left open where the match is weak. Expanded clones get a size class; other rows say once, few or many, or leave the size out.

TGTGCCAGCAGTGAAGTGGGAGTGCGAGCAGATACGCAGTATTTT,CASSEVGVRADTQYF,NA,once,TRBV6-1,TRBJ2-3
TGTGCCAGCAGTTTTGGCGGAACGGGAGGTGTGAGCAATCAGCCCCAGCATTTT,CASSFGGTGGVSNQPQHF,NA,NA,TRBV28,TRBJ1-5
TGTGCCAGCAGCTCCCAAGGGGGGGCCCCCTATGAGCAGTACTTC,CASSSQGGAPYEQYF,NA,NA,TRBV6-1,TRBJ2-7
TGTGCCAGCAGCCTTAGACTAGCGGGAGCCGACGGGGAGCTGTTTTTT,CASSLRLAGADGELFF,TRBD2,few,TRBV7-9,TRBJ2-2
TGTGCCAGCAGTAGTCGGACCGGGGCAGACTCTGGAAACACCATATATTTT,CASSSRTGADSGNTIYF,NA,NA,TRBV6-1,TRBJ1-3
TGCAGTGCTAGATCCCGGATAAGGACAGGGGTGAGGGAGCAGTACTTC,CSARSRIRTGVREQYF,TRBD1,NA,TRBV20-1,TRBJ2-7
TGCAGTGCTAGAGATCAAGGGAGGGGAAGCGAGACCCAGTACTTC,CSARDQGRGSETQYF,TRBD2,NA,TRBV20-1,TRBJ2-5
TGTGCCAGCAGTTTAGGAGAATATTCACCCCTCCACTTT,CASSLGEYSPLHF,NA,NA,TRBV12-3/TRBV12-4,TRBJ1-6
TGTGCCAGCAGGCCCCCTACGGGGTTGAACACTGAAGCTTTCTTT,CASRPPTGLNTEAFF,NA,NA,TRBV6-1,TRBJ1-1
TGTGCCTGCCTAGACAGTTCGGGCTACACCTTC,CACLDSSGYTF,NA,NA,TRBV30,TRBJ1-2
TGTGCCAGCAGCTTCGGGGCCTTAACAACGGATCAGCCCCAGCATTTT,CASSFGALTTDQPQHF,NA,NA,TRBV7-9,TRBJ1-5
TGTGCCAGCAGCTTACCCAGGGCGGCCAACTTCTATGGCTACACCTTC,CASSLPRAANFYGYTF,NA,NA,TRBV11-2,TRBJ1-2
TGCAGTGCTAGAGCCCGTCGGGGCCTGAACACTGAAGCTTTCTTT,CSARARRGLNTEAFF,NA,few,TRBV20-1,TRBJ1-1
TGTGCCACCTCCGGGACAGGGCCGCAGACCCAGTACTTC,CATSGTGPQTQYF,TRBD1,few,TRBV28,TRBJ2-5
TGTGCCAGCAGTTTGTCGGCTAGCGGCACAGATACGCAGTATTTT,CASSLSASGTDTQYF,NA,NA,TRBV12-3/TRBV12-4,TRBJ2-3
TGCGCCAGCACCGGCCGGGGGGAGAACACTGAAGCTTTCTTT,CASTGRGENTEAFF,NA,NA,TRBV10-1,TRBJ1-1
TGTGCCAGCAGAAAATCCTGGGAGCAGCCCCAGCATTTT,CASRKSWEQPQHF,NA,NA,TRBV2,TRBJ1-5
TGTGCCAGCAGCTTCGGCCCGCTTAATCCCCAGCATTTT,CASSFGPLNPQHF,NA,NA,TRBV5-8,TRBJ1-5
TGTGCCAGCAGCCTAGATGTGGAGTTCACAGATACGCAGTATTTT,CASSLDVEFTDTQYF,NA,NA,TRBV7-8,TRBJ2-3
TGTGCCATCAGTGATAGCGGGGGGACCTACAATGAGCAGTTCTTC,CAISDSGGTYNEQFF,TRBD2,NA,TRBV10-3,TRBJ2-1
TGTGCCAGCAGGAAAGCGGGGGGGCCGACAGATACGCAGTATTTT,CASRKAGGPTDTQYF,TRBD2,NA,TRBV27,TRBJ2-3
TGTGCCACCAGCAGAGAACGGCTGAACACTGAAGCTTTCTTT,CATSRERLNTEAFF,NA,NA,TRBV15,TRBJ1-1
TGCGCCAGCAGTGAGACCGGGGTAGGCGAGCAGTTCTTC,CASSETGVGEQFF,NA,NA,TRBV10-1,TRBJ2-1
TGCAGCGTTGGTACAGGGGGCGTCTATGGCTACACCTTC,CSVGTGGVYGYTF,TRBD1,NA,TRBV29-1,TRBJ1-2
TGTGCCAGCAGCCCCACAGGGGCTAACTATGGCTACACCTTC,CASSPTGANYGYTF,TRBD1,NA,TRBV7-2,TRBJ1-2
TGTGCCAGCAGGATGGGGCAGATCCAAGAGACCCAGTACTTC,CASRMGQIQETQYF,NA,NA,TRBV2,TRBJ2-5
TGTGCCAGTAGTATAGGGGGATGGGGCAATCAGCCCCAGCATTTT,CASSIGGWGNQPQHF,NA,few,TRBV19,TRBJ1-5
TGTGCCAGCAGTTACGACGGTCTCCAAGAGACCCAGTACTTC,CASSYDGLQETQYF,NA,NA,TRBV6-2/TRBV6-3,TRBJ2-5
TGTGCCAGCAGTGTCCGGGACAGGGAGTGGACCGGGGAGCTGTTTTTT,CASSVRDREWTGELFF,TRBD1,NA,TRBV25-1,TRBJ2-2